Reported below is one T cell receptor (beta chain). This receptor's antigen is unknown. Within one base of it there is no much larger clone, and no base qualities were kept. The data were obtained in a study of T-cell memory formation after mild COVID-19 (dated by TCRdb to the early 2020s). Regarding the research as a whole: TCR sequence clusters from the two donors were largely donor specific. In a couple of donors, T-cell clones that expanded and contracted after mild COVID-19 were followed by sequencing TCRalpha and TCRbeta repertoires longitudinally. The cohort comprised two young, previously healthy adult volunteers, one female and one male.

CDR1 LNHNV and CDR2 YYDKDF are derived from the germline V gene (reference sequence). V is cut by 6 bases and J by 4 bases, and the space between the germline ends is 16 bases. Taken from cysteine to phenylalanine, the CDR3 has 14 residues. The sequence is cut down to CDR3 DNA, 42 bases in frame from base 1. Sequencing used an Illumina NovaSeq 6000. Using 5'RACE with constant-segment primers, TCRalpha and TCRbeta cDNA libraries were constructed, with sample barcodes and unique molecular identifiers added in the process. Trizol reagent was used to extract RNA from every sample. Library amplification was performed in two PCR steps, and a second sample barcode and Illumina TruSeq adapters were introduced in the second step. Sequencing of the libraries was done on an Illumina NovaSeq, producing 2 x 150 bp paired-end reads. The paper's data handling went like this. The reads were demultiplexed and collapsed into UMI-guided consensus sequences using migec v1.2.7. With mixcr v2.1.11, UMI consensuses were aligned to TRA and TRB V and J templates and assembled into clonotypes. A clonotype was counted as expanded or contracted only if both edgeR and NoisET called the change significant, with noise models trained on biological replicates. edgeR calls used a false discovery rate-adjusted p below 0.01 and a log2 fold-change threshold of 1. As an exploratory analysis of dynamics, max-normalized trajectories of the 1000 most abundant clonotypes were examined by PCA with hierarchical clustering. The CD4 or CD8 phenotype of responding clones was assigned using the separately sequenced CD4+ and CD8+ repertoires. Starting from the raw public reads, TCRdb applied fastp trimming at Q25, assembled clones with MiXCR and retained in-frame beta chains. A single entry per CDR3 protein holds the most common genes and DNA from its merged rows. The V and J calls here are based on TCRdb, not the publication. This sample lists about 350,000 distinct CDR3 sequences; around 20% were detected once. The ten largest make up around a fifth of the sample.

Ficoll-Paque density gradient centrifugation was the method used to isolate PBMCs. General findings and caveats noted by the study authors: SARS-CoV-2 specificity of the second-wave clones peaking on day 37 was not confirmed. Only a couple of mild cases were covered by the study, and larger cohorts that include severe cases with pre-infection samples were considered necessary. Some responding clones were found in pre-infection memory, which suggests that pre-existing cross-reactive memory T cells took part in the SARS-CoV-2 response. Contracting CD4+ clones appeared mostly in the CM and EM memory subsets, whereas CD8+ clones were enriched in EMRA. From day 15 to 85, contracting clones showed balanced CD4/CD8 phenotypes, whereas a second wave of clones that expanded from day 15 to 37 leaned towards CD4+.

This receptor was obtained from a man aged 18 to 30 who had mild COVID-19 (a few samples of this study predate the infection). The sample titles of this study are shuffled in the database, so cell type and time point are left out; the donor was told from shared clones. Sequencing was done on a sample of PBMCs or a T cell subset sorted from them (not recorded which). Recombination joined TRBV15 with TRBJ2-7; no D gene call is confident. The sequenced DNA: TGTGCCACCAGGCGTGGGGATTCGCGGTACGAGCAGTACTTC. Translated, it reads CATRRGDSRYEQYF.